This passage covers 32 T cell receptor beta chains from one sample sequenced in a study of OX40 agonist ivuxolimab in advanced cancers. Profiling relied on immunoSEQ multiplex PCR, and the TCRdb table lists in-frame clones only, not all of them. The sample yields around 80,000 clones, approximately 89% seen once. The material was CD4+ or CD8+ T cells sorted from blood, obtained in a trial of the OX40 agonist ivuxolimab. The receptors were sampled from an adult with an advanced solid tumor such as melanoma, head and neck, liver or kidney cancer.

The chain carries TRBV7-9 and TRBJ1-1; 11 nucleotides match TRBD1. Germline CDR1 is SEHNR and CDR2 is FQNEAQ (reference sequence). CDR3 size: 15 residues. V was pared by 4 bases and J by 4 bases, with 5 bases of the junction left unmatched. This CDR3 is CASSSTGTGGTEAFF. CDR3 nucleotides: TGTGCCAGCAGCTCTACCGGGACAGGGGGCACTGAAGCTTTCTTT. The complete variable domain, with remaining parts taken from reference TRBV7-9 and TRBJ1-1, reads DTGVSQNPRHKITKRGQNVTFRCDPISEHNRLYWYRQTLGQGPEFLTYFQNEAQLEKSRLLSDRFSAERPKGSFSTLEIQRTEQGDSAMYLCASSSTGTGGTEAFFGQGTRLTVV.

The chain uses TRBV29-1 and TRBJ2-7; D may be TRBD1 (6 bases). CDR1 is SQVTM and CDR2 is ANQGSEA in the germline V gene. Trimming cost V 7 bases and J 0 bases, with 10 bases left between them. The CDR3 contains 12 residues. As DNA, the CDR3 is TGCAGCGGAACAGGGTCCTCCTACGAGCAGTACTTC. This sequence encodes CSGTGSSYEQYF.

The chain has TRBV30 and TRBJ1-6; 7 nucleotides agree with TRBD1. The germline V gene encodes CDR1 GTSNPN and CDR2 SVGIG (reference sequence). V was pared by 0 bases and J by 10 bases, with 6 bases of the junction left unmatched. This CDR3 comprises 14 residues. The chain's CDR3 is CAWSVPTGWSPLHF. The CDR3 nucleotides read TGTGCCTGGAGTGTACCGACAGGGTGGTCACCCCTCCACTTT.

The J gene is TRBJ2-7, the V gene TRBV7-9; the D is unclear. The germline V gene has CDR1 SEHNR and CDR2 FQNEAQ (reference sequence). The CDR3 length is 13 residues. V shed 5 bases and J shed 3 bases, with 11 bases lying between them. CDR3 sequence reads: CASSLDNGYEQYF. The CDR3 DNA reads as TGTGCCAGCAGCCTCGATAATGGCTACGAGCAGTACTTC.

The V gene is TRBV5-4, the J gene TRBJ2-1; the D gene is possibly TRBD1 (6 bases). With 4 bases removed from V and 15 bases from J, the gap between germline ends came to 26 bases. This CDR3 comprises 15 residues. Germline loops: CDR1 SGHNT, CDR2 YYREEE (reference sequence). CDR3 DNA: TGTGCCAGCAGCCCTAATACTGACCGGGACACGGTGCCGTTCTTC. Translation gives CASSPNTDRDTVPFF.

The chain couples TRBV20-1 to TRBJ1-1; D gene ambiguous. This CDR3 comprises 11 residues. Germline V gene sequence: CDR1 DFQATT, CDR2 SNEGSKA (reference sequence). The V gene lost 6 bases and the J gene lost 2 bases, with 7 bases spanning the gap. The CDR3 coding sequence is TGCAGTGCAGCCAAAAACACTGAAGCTTTCTTT. It is translated as CSAAKNTEAFF.

V is TRBV4-2 and J is TRBJ2-1; unclear D gene. The germline CDR1 and CDR2 sequences are LGHNA and YNFKEQ. CDR3 size: 13 residues. Trimming cost V 0 bases and J 9 bases, with 9 bases left between them. CDR3 protein: CASSQDRGVEQFF. In nucleotides, the CDR3 is TGTGCCAGCAGCCAAGATCGAGGAGTTGAGCAGTTCTTC.

This clone was found once. The chain links TRBV7-9 to TRBJ2-1; the match to TRBD2 covers 13 bases. This CDR3 comprises 16 residues. From germline, CDR1 is SEHNR and CDR2 FQNEAQ (reference sequence). The ends lost 5 bases at V and 9 bases at J; junction bases unmatched: 10. The CDR3 coding sequence is TGTGCCAGCAGCCGCCTCGGACTAGCGGGAGACGGTGAGCAGTTCTTC. Protein product: CASSRLGLAGDGEQFF.

This rearrangement joins TRBV27 to TRBJ1-2; D may be TRBD1 (5 bases). CDR3 length: 14 residues. In germline, CDR1 is MNHEY, CDR2 SMNVEV (reference sequence). V lost 1 base and J lost 3, with 9 bases in between. CDR3 DNA: TGTGCCAGCAGTTTATGGGGGGGGTACTATGGCTACACCTTC. Translation: CASSLWGGYYGYTF.

The V and J genes are TRBV19 and TRBJ2-7; D is perhaps TRBD1 (5 bases). The CDR3 is made up of 14 amino acids. Germline CDR1 LNHDA, CDR2 SQIVND (reference sequence). V lost 8 bases to trimming and J lost 4 bases, with 18 bases between them. DNA for the CDR3: TGTGCCAGTGCTGTTAAGCAGGGCCCTTACGAGCAGTACTTC. Translation gives CASAVKQGPYEQYF.

CDR3 DNA sequence: TGTGCCAGCAGCTTAGCCTCCGGGGGCAATAGCAATCAGCCCCAGCATTTT. This codes for CASSLASGGNSNQPQHF. The chain joins TRBV7-6 to TRBJ1-5, with D perhaps matching TRBD1 (6 bases). The CDR3 runs 17 residues. Germline-derived CDR1 and CDR2 are SGHVS and FNYEAQ. V was shortened by 0 bases and J by 0 bases, with 12 bases between the two germline ends.

Only one count was recorded for this clone. V usage is TRBV5-1 and J usage is TRBJ2-2; 11 nucleotides align to TRBD1. The CDR3 extends over 16 amino acids. Trimming removed 1 base from V and 4 bases from J; junction bases left unmatched: 3. Looked up from germline, CDR1 is SGHRS and CDR2 is YFSETQ. The CDR3 nucleotides read TGCGCCAGCAGCTTGAGGACAGGGGGCAGCACCGGGGAGCTGTTTTTT. Protein product: CASSLRTGGSTGELFF.

The rearrangement links TRBV11-2 to TRBJ2-7; D may be TRBD2 (6 bases). Germline loops: CDR1 SGHAT, CDR2 FQNNGV. Trimming removed 3 bases at V and 3 bases at J, with 12 bases between. CDR3 length: 14 amino acids. The CDR3 nucleotides read TGTGCCAGCAGCTTGGCCGGGGGTCGCTACGAGCAGTACTTC. Translated: CASSLAGGRYEQYF.

This clone showed up just once. The chain is built from TRBV28 and TRBJ2-7; 10 positions agree with TRBD2. The CDR3 spans 15 residues. V lost 3 bases to trimming and J lost 4 bases; unmatched junction nucleotides: 6. Germline V gives CDR1 MDHEN, CDR2 SYDVKM. CDR3 loop: CASSFLAGDGYEQYF. The CDR3 DNA reads TGTGCCAGCAGTTTTCTAGCGGGAGATGGGTACGAGCAGTACTTC.

This clone was counted only a few times. The genes are TRBV29-1 and TRBJ1-1; D unresolved. Germline V CDR1 and CDR2: SQVTM, ANQGSEA. The CDR3 loop spans 13 amino acids. V shed 5 bases and J shed 4 bases, with 14 bases lying between them. CDR3: CSVRGVIRTEAFF. In nucleotides, the CDR3 is TGCAGCGTTCGTGGCGTGATTCGCACTGAAGCTTTCTTT.

The chain recombines TRBV27 with TRBJ2-7; 9 positions match TRBD1. This CDR3 contains 14 residues. Germline CDR1 MNHEY, CDR2 SMNVEV (reference sequence). The ends lost 3 bases at V and 5 bases at J; junction bases unmatched: 5. The CDR3 nucleotides are TGTGCCAGCAGTTTGGGACAGGGAATAGACGAGCAGTACTTC. Translated: CASSLGQGIDEQYF.

The V call is TRBV5-1, the J call TRBJ2-3, with D hard to call. The CDR3 is 14 residues long. Trimming removed 4 bases from V and 1 base from J, with 10 bases in between. Per the germline V gene, CDR1 is SGHRS and CDR2 is YFSETQ. The CDR3 loop is CASSRVLGTDTQYF. The CDR3 DNA is TGCGCCAGCAGCAGGGTTCTTGGCACAGATACGCAGTATTTT.

V and J are TRBV29-1 and TRBJ2-1, with D hard to call. Trimming pared 6 bases from V and 0 bases from J, leaving 12 bases between. The CDR3 length is 14 residues. Germline CDR1 and CDR2: SQVTM and ANQGSEA. CDR3 in amino acids: CSVPSAFSYNEQFF. The CDR3 DNA follows: TGCAGCGTCCCGTCAGCGTTCTCCTACAATGAGCAGTTCTTC.

The sample holds a few counts of this clone. The chain is built from TRBV19 and TRBJ2-7, with 8 bases matching TRBD2. CDR1 and CDR2 (germline): LNHDA, SQIVND (reference sequence). CDR3 length: 14 amino acids. V shed 6 bases and J 6 bases; nucleotides not matched to a gene: 10. The CDR3 loop reads CASSSGGRPSEQYF. The CDR3 coding sequence is TGTGCCAGTAGCTCTGGCGGGAGGCCCTCCGAGCAGTACTTC. Complete variable domain (other parts from reference TRBV19 and TRBJ2-7): DGGITQSPKYLFRKEGQNVTLSCEQNLNHDAMYWYRQDPGQGLRLIYYSQIVNDFQKGDIAEGYSVSREKKESFPLTVTSAQKNPTAFYLCASSSGGRPSEQYFGPGTRLTVT.

The CDR3 bases are TGTGCCAGTAGTACCTTTAGCGGGGGGGCCCCCGAGCAGTTCTTC. Protein sequence: CASSTFSGGAPEQFF. The V gene is TRBV19, the J gene TRBJ2-1; 11 bases line up with TRBD2. CDR3 length: 15 amino acids. V gave up 4 bases and J gave up 10 bases; unmatched junction bases: 9. Germline V gene data show CDR1 as LNHDA and CDR2 as SQIVND (reference sequence).

The V gene is TRBV23-1, the J gene TRBJ2-1; the D is unclear. Being an ORF, TRBV23-1 has a function that is uncertain. This CDR3 spans 12 amino acids. V was clipped by 4 bases and J by 5 bases, with 6 bases between them. This CDR3 reads CASSPRNNEQFF. In DNA form, the CDR3 reads TGCGCCAGCAGTCCTCGTAACAATGAGCAGTTCTTC.

The rearrangement links TRBV18 to TRBJ1-2, with D unclear. Germline V lookup: CDR1 KGHSH, CDR2 LQKENI. Trimming removed 5 bases at V and 0 bases at J, with 4 bases between. This CDR3 is 12 amino acids long. The CDR3: CASSGPNYGYTF. CDR3 bases: TGTGCCAGCTCAGGGCCTAACTATGGCTACACCTTC.

This clone is a singleton in its sample. CDR3 residues: CSVGAPDGMPEQYF. As DNA, the CDR3 is TGCAGCGTGGGGGCCCCGGATGGGATGCCCGAGCAGTACTTC. The gene calls are TRBV29-1 and TRBJ2-7, with D tentatively TRBD1 (6 bases). Germline CDR1 reads SQVTM; CDR2 reads ANQGSEA. Trimming shortened V by 6 bases and J by 6 bases, and 21 bases separated the two germline ends. The length of the CDR3 is 14 residues.

V usage is TRBV4-2 and J usage is TRBJ1-1; no firm D call. The germline gives CDR1 LGHNA, CDR2 YNFKEQ. Trimming left V 0 bases short and J 0 bases short, with 17 bases between. This CDR3 comprises 18 residues. The CDR3 coding sequence is TGTGCCAGCAGCCAAGACCCGTCCCCGGGGTACCTGAACACTGAAGCTTTCTTT. Its translation: CASSQDPSPGYLNTEAFF.

The chain recombines TRBV11-2 with TRBJ2-2; 8 bases match TRBD2. This CDR3 region has 15 residues. CDR1 and CDR2 (germline): SGHAT, FQNNGV. The V gene end was trimmed by 3 bases and the J gene end by 6 bases; junction bases not matched to a gene: 6. The CDR3 spells CASSFRGGLAGELFF. The CDR3 DNA follows: TGTGCCAGCAGCTTCCGCGGGGGGCTCGCCGGGGAGCTGTTTTTT.

The chain recombines TRBV7-9 with TRBJ2-7, with D tentatively TRBD1 or TRBD2 (5 bases each). Deletions cut 3 bases from V and 2 bases from J, with 14 bases between. CDR1 is SEHNR, CDR2 FQNEAQ, per germline (reference sequence). CDR3 length equals 15 residues. This CDR3 is CASSLVGVGTYEQYF. The CDR3 DNA reads TGTGCCAGCAGCTTGGTGGGGGTCGGGACCTACGAGCAGTACTTC.

V and J are TRBV5-3 and TRBJ2-7; D is ambiguous. TRBV5-3 is treated as an ORF (open reading frame) with a function not yet certain. Trimming cost V 5 bases and J 1 base, with 10 bases left between them. The CDR3 consists of 13 residues. CDR3: CARRLRFSYEQYF. DNA for the CDR3: TGTGCCAGAAGACTCCGGTTTTCCTACGAGCAGTACTTC.

The V and J genes are TRBV2 and TRBJ2-1; D might be TRBD1 (6 bases). In germline, CDR1 is SNHLY, CDR2 FYNNEI. This CDR3 has 13 amino acids. V was shortened by 10 bases and J by 10 bases, with 20 bases between the two germline ends. DNA for the CDR3: TGTGCCACCAATACAGGGTGGGAAGGGGAGCAGTTCTTC. This codes for CATNTGWEGEQFF.

This chain joins TRBV27 and TRBJ2-1; 9 bases agree with TRBD1. Germline V CDR1 and CDR2: MNHEY, SMNVEV (reference sequence). The CDR3 length is 17 residues. The V segment lost 6 bases and the J segment 7 bases; nucleotides outside the gene matches: 16. CDR3 in amino acids: CASSSEFRTGALNEQFF. Here the CDR3 DNA reads TGTGCCAGCAGCTCCGAATTTAGGACAGGGGCGCTGAATGAGCAGTTCTTC.

The rearrangement uses TRBV30 and TRBJ1-2; unclear D gene. Germline V lookup: CDR1 GTSNPN, CDR2 SVGIG (reference sequence). The CDR3 is 10 amino acids. The V and J ends lost 2 bases and 8 bases respectively, with 6 bases between them. This CDR3 is CAWSRVGYTF. The CDR3 coding sequence is TGTGCCTGGAGTCGGGTCGGCTACACCTTC.

This clone was seen only once. V is TRBV4-2 and J is TRBJ2-4; D is undetermined. This CDR3 has 14 residues. V gave up 1 base and J gave up 0 bases, with 4 bases separating them. Germline V CDR1 and CDR2: LGHNA, YNFKEQ. CDR3 sequence: CASSQALAKNIQYF. CDR3 nucleotide sequence: TGTGCCAGCAGCCAAGCACTAGCCAAAAACATTCAGTACTTC.

The V and J genes are TRBV7-9 and TRBJ2-3; D is undetermined. The CDR3 runs 15 residues. V was trimmed by 1 base and J by 4 bases, leaving 12 bases between them. Germline assignment: CDR1 SEHNR and CDR2 FQNEAQ (reference sequence). The chain's CDR3 is CASSLGSWAADTQYF. The CDR3 coding sequence is TGTGCCAGCAGCTTAGGAAGTTGGGCTGCAGATACGCAGTATTTT.